This TCR beta chain was sequenced during a study of CD8+ T cells in alopecia areata (dated by TCRdb to 2017 to 2018). The study in broad terms: The treated patients took part in an open-label pilot trial in which moderate-to-severe alopecia areata was treated with oral tofacitinib at 5 to 10 mg twice daily. Tofacitinib was given for 6 to 18 months, followed by 6 months of follow-up off drug to assess delayed response and recurrence. For the treated patients, the SALT score, which quantifies what percentage of scalp surface area is affected, served as the measure of disease severity. To study T cell clonal expansion in alopecia areata, the researchers applied high-throughput TCRbeta sequencing to both the C3H/HeJ mouse model and human patients. Human TCRbeta sequencing covered scalp tissue and sorted CD4+ and CD8+ peripheral blood T cells from patchy and totalis/universalis alopecia areata patients and healthy controls. Biopsies were taken from tofacitinib-treated patients at baseline and at 4 and 24 weeks of treatment, and a later scalp biopsy was taken in several of the tofacitinib-treated patients. Clonality in the scalp was compared among normal scalp (n=4), patchy alopecia areata scalp (n=8), and alopecia totalis/universalis scalp (n=8). RNA came from the PAXgene miRNA kit for fixed scalp, the miRNeasy kit for PBMCs, and the RNeasy kit for mouse skin. Amplification of TCRbeta CDR3 regions was done by immunoSEQ multiplex PCR using 35 Vbeta forward primers and 13 Jbeta reverse primers.

On this clone: It has no known antigen specificity. Per-base quality was not reported, and no clone a single base away is much larger than it.

Sample time point, as interpreted from the label and publication: about 25 weeks on oral tofacitinib. What this sample's treatment or condition label stands for: oral pan-JAK inhibitor, 5-10 mg twice daily. Lesional scalp punch biopsies and peripheral blood were obtained from alopecia areata patients. PBMCs were separated by density centrifugation and stained for CD3, CD4 and CD8, after which CD4+ and CD8+ T cells were sorted on a FACSAria. The CDR1 and CDR2 encoded by the germline V gene (reference sequence) are GTSNPN and SVGIG. A distance of 12 bases separates the germline ends of V and J, which lose 1 base and 0 bases respectively. From the cysteine through the phenylalanine, the CDR3 covers 15 amino acids. Only the CDR3 part of the read is kept: 45 bases, read in frame from the first base. Libraries were built with the immunoSEQ multiplex PCR assay. For TCR sequencing, RNA was extracted from every sample and reverse transcribed into cDNA to serve as template. First-strand cDNA was synthesized with SuperScript III using a 2:1 mix of oligo-dT and random hexamers. A synthetic immune receptor repertoire was used to gauge amplification bias, and whatever bias remained was removed computationally. The authors' pipeline ran thus. Raw reads were preprocessed to remove errors, and CDR3 was defined according to IMGT conventions as the region from the conserved cysteine to phenylalanine. Clonality was computed by normalizing Shannon entropy by log2 of the number of productive unique TCRs and subtracting the result from 1. Whether scalp clones were CD4 or CD8 was inferred by matching scalp TCRbeta sequences against CD4 and CD8 repertoires sorted from blood. Here the immuneACCESS table is served through TCRdb, limited to in-frame sequences with V and J called. Missing clones are a known gap in these copies; in checked studies unresolved V genes cover under half, and the rest lacks a known reason. That table is the source of V, J and clone size, and D and trimming were worked out from the DNA. The sample table shows approximately 160,000 clones, and approximately 62% are seen once. Of the sample, 14% falls within the top ten clones.

Here is what the overall study found, with its caveats: Resident alphabeta T cells in normal human skin are also sequenced, complicating scalp TCR repertoire analysis, unlike mouse skin dominated by gammadelta T cells. The treated cohort was small, with a single nonresponder, so links between baseline CD8+ expansion and response need larger studies. Tofacitinib significantly decreased scalp clonality and the number of expanded CD8+ clones among the top 100 scalp clones. Shared TCR sequences between patients were less evident than in mice, which may be partly attributable to HLA diversity in the patient population. Lesional scalp, especially in alopecia totalis/universalis, showed higher clonality and more expanded CD8+ clones than normal scalp, suggesting antigenic drive. Many expanded lesional clones were found to persist in scalp and blood during tofacitinib treatment, and relapse after treatment cessation may be partly explained by this persistence.

The V gene is TRBV30 and the J gene is TRBJ1-1; TRBD1 could be the D gene, as 5 bases match. The sample here was CD4+ T cells sorted from blood, taken at week 24, from a patient treated with tofacitinib. This receptor was identified in a human donor with alopecia areata. CDR3 sequence: CAWSDGAHLNTEAFF. The nucleotide sequence is TGTGCCTGGAGTGACGGGGCGCATTTGAACACTGAAGCTTTCTTT.